This TCR beta chain was recorded in a study of beta chain features in type 1 diabetes. Study outcomes and limitations: Amplification by PCR could prefer shorter templates, with the same effect in patients and controls. Fewer insertions but more deletions were seen at VDJ junctions in type 1 diabetes patients. In all four CD4+ subsets, TCRB CDR3 length was significantly, moderately reduced in type 1 diabetes.

Expressed TCRB transcripts were sequenced after all isolated RNA was converted to cDNA. An average of about 3.6 million reads was obtained for naive, central memory and regulatory T cell samples. Measured with immunoSEQ multiplex PCR; TCRdb has only the in-frame clones, and not every one. The profile covers about 400,000 clones, with 10% to 15% appearing a single time and around 0.0099% taken by the ten largest. It was via CD45RO/CCR7/CD25/CD127/CD95/CD27 that CD4+ naive, central memory, regulatory and stem cell-like memory cells were sorted. The table lists this clone with a few counts. Its antigen is not known. The V gene's germline CDR1 is LNHDA and CDR2 SQIVND (reference sequence). This CDR3 has 15 amino acids. V shed 7 bases and J shed 3 bases, with 15 bases lying between them.

The V and J genes are TRBV19 and TRBJ2-2; D may be TRBD1 (6 bases). This clonotype originated in a woman aged 18-35 years with type 1 diabetes. Sequencing input: naive CD4+ T cells from blood. The CDR3, as DNA: TGTGCCAGTATTCCCCAGGGGAAGGACACCGGGGAGCTGTTTTTT. Translating it yields CASIPQGKDTGELFF.